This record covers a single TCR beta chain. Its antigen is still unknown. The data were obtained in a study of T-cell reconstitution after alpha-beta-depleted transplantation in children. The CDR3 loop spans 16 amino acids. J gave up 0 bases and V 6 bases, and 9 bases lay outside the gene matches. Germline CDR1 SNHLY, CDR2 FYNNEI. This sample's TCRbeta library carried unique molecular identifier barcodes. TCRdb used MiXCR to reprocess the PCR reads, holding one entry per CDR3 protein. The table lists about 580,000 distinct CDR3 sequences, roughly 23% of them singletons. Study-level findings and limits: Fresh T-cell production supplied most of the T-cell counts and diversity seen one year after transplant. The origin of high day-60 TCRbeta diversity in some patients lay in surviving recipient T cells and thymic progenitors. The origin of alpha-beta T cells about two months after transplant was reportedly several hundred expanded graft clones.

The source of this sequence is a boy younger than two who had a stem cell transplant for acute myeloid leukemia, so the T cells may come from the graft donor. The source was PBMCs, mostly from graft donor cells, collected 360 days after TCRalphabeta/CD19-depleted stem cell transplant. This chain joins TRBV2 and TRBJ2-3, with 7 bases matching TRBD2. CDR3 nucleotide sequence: TGTGCCAGCAGGGACCTTCGCGGGGGAAGCACAGATACGCAGTATTTT. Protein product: CASRDLRGGSTDTQYF.